The T cell receptor beta chain under discussion was sequenced for a study of blood T cell repertoires in COVID-19 (TCRdb year 2020). Notes on the research overall: Collaborator samples came from the United States, Italy and Spain and covered acute and convalescent phases of COVID-19. The material from the prospective study consisted of cDNA or gDNA derived from T cells, B-cell-depleted T cells, or PBMCs. The sample metadata nearly always contained a de-identified subject ID, COVID-19 status, age in years and sex. The dataset comprised deeply sampled blood TCRbeta repertoires from subjects exposed to, actively infected with, or recovered from COVID-19. HLA class I and class II types, where available, came from metadata supplied by the sample provider rather than from assay-based typing. The samples were drawn from the first 160 participants of the ongoing ImmuneRACE study and from 1,254 subjects provided by 6 global collaborators. The repertoires were released in a freely available public database intended as a resource for research on the immune response to SARS-CoV-2. Study-level results and caveats: How much clinical and demographic metadata was included differed by source and by participant, and the metadata was provided uncurated.

TCRbeta CDR3 regions were amplified from genomic DNA by means of the immunoSEQ Assay, a bias-controlled multiplex PCR. Processing in the source paper ran as follows. The number of nucleated cells in each sample was estimated from the amplification of reference gene primers within the assay. To quantify the absolute abundance of each unique TCRbeta CDR3 rearrangement, sequence reads were collapsed and filtered. Productive Simpson clonality was computed per sample as the square root of Simpson's diversity index over productive rearrangements. TCRdb took this table from immuneACCESS and kept in-frame rearrangements with V and J called. Such tables lack part of the clones; where checked against another copy, unresolved V genes explain under half of the gap, and the rest is unexplained. V and J calls and clone size come straight from that table; D and trimming were deduced from the DNA. This sample lists some 180,000 clones; about 80% were detected once. The ten most abundant clones make up approximately 11% of the sample.

Worth noting for this clone: Its cognate antigen has yet to be identified. Base quality data are lacking; no much larger clone is found one base away.

Collaborating institutions collected whole blood in K2EDTA tubes following their own protocols. For TCRbeta analysis, collaborators shipped samples in one of three forms: frozen whole blood, isolated PBMCs, or DNA extracted from either of those sample types. This clonotype originated in an older man with active or convalescent COVID-19. Sequenced material: peripheral blood.

The CDR3 reads as follows: CASSSTGQSVYGYTF. The DNA reads TGTGCCAGCAGCTCTACGGGACAGAGCGTCTATGGCTACACCTTC. The rearranged segments are TRBV11-2 and TRBJ1-2, with 7 junctional bases fitting TRBD1. Reading from cysteine to phenylalanine, the CDR3 counts 15 amino acids. CDR3 DNA only is kept here, 45 bases in frame from base 1. From a lookup of the germline V gene, CDR1 and CDR2 are SGHAT and FQNNGV. Relative to germline, V is missing 4 bases and J is missing 4 bases, with 9 bases of the junction outside any gene match.